This is a list of T cell receptor beta chains from one sample in a study of radiation and T cells in renal cell carcinoma. The assay was immunoSEQ multiplex PCR, and TCRdb's table has in-frame clones only and misses some. The data show 110,000 to 150,000 clones, 83% seen once. Sample: blood, taken from a patient whose treatment included radiotherapy and nephrectomy. The origin of the receptors is a woman aged 45-60 years with renal cell carcinoma. CDR3s include the opening cysteine and the closing phenylalanine or tryptophan. Each record gives: V gene, J gene, CDR3 protein.

V gene: TRBV7-3; J gene: TRBJ2-2; CDR3 protein: CASTPVIAGATGELFF
V gene: TRBV28; J gene: TRBJ2-7; CDR3 protein: CASSPPSGYEQYF
V gene: TRBV9; J gene: TRBJ1-1; CDR3 protein: CASSFRVGRAQEAFF
V gene: TRBV25-1; J gene: TRBJ1-4; CDR3 protein: CASSEDRGVAEKLFF
V gene: TRBV28; J gene: TRBJ1-6; CDR3 protein: CASRWSGGFFSLHF
V gene: TRBV4-3; J gene: TRBJ1-5; CDR3 protein: CASSQGSNQPQHF
V gene: TRBV27; J gene: TRBJ2-7; CDR3 protein: CASSLKPDRSYEQYF
V gene: TRBV7-9; J gene: TRBJ2-1; CDR3 protein: CASSPLYTSSYNEQFF
V gene: TRBV4-1; J gene: TRBJ2-7; CDR3 protein: CASSQVGLSGYEQYF
V gene: TRBV2; J gene: TRBJ1-3; CDR3 protein: CASSKQGQGNTIYF
V gene: TRBV25-1; J gene: TRBJ2-2; CDR3 protein: CASSELSNHGTGELFF
V gene: TRBV9; J gene: TRBJ2-2; CDR3 protein: CASSGTSGNTGELFF
V gene: TRBV25-1; J gene: TRBJ1-5; CDR3 protein: CASSDSQGNQPQHF
V gene: TRBV14; J gene: TRBJ2-7; CDR3 protein: CASSQRATSSYEQYF
V gene: TRBV7-2; J gene: TRBJ1-5; CDR3 protein: CASSPNSARGNQPQHF
V gene: TRBV27; J gene: TRBJ2-1; CDR3 protein: CASSPKGHYNEQFF
V gene: TRBV9; J gene: TRBJ1-4; CDR3 protein: CASSVAGGRGEKLFF
V gene: TRBV7-9; J gene: TRBJ1-5; CDR3 protein: CASSLTDSNQPQHF
V gene: TRBV15; J gene: TRBJ2-5; CDR3 protein: CATSVGTGQETQYF
V gene: TRBV10-1; J gene: TRBJ1-1; CDR3 protein: CASSAGQWGTEAFF
V gene: TRBV7-2; J gene: TRBJ1-1; CDR3 protein: CASSTGPHVPAFF
V gene: TRBV29-1; J gene: TRBJ2-7; CDR3 protein: CSVEIRLGYEQYF
V gene: TRBV15; J gene: TRBJ1-3; CDR3 protein: CATRPGQGSGNTIYF
V gene: TRBV30; J gene: TRBJ2-5; CDR3 protein: CAWTSGAGTQYF
V gene: TRBV28; J gene: TRBJ2-7; CDR3 protein: CASSLYAGARYEQYF
V gene: TRBV6-1; J gene: TRBJ2-7; CDR3 protein: CASTGGSYRYEQYF
V gene: TRBV10-2; J gene: TRBJ2-5; CDR3 protein: CASSLSGSGGETQYF
V gene: TRBV7-2; J gene: TRBJ2-2; CDR3 protein: CASSSGFLELFF
V gene: TRBV7-2; J gene: TRBJ2-7; CDR3 protein: CASSLFSSGLGGEQYF
V gene: TRBV6-6; J gene: TRBJ1-3; CDR3 protein: CASSYGQGTSGNTIYF
V gene: TRBV5-1; J gene: TRBJ1-5; CDR3 protein: CASSLDVFGNQPQHF
V gene: TRBV7-9; J gene: TRBJ1-2; CDR3 protein: CASSLERTRQGIGYTF
V gene: TRBV28; J gene: TRBJ1-1; CDR3 protein: CASQGAAGERAFF
V gene: TRBV7-2; J gene: TRBJ2-5; CDR3 protein: CASSLTAGPGGTQYF
V gene: TRBV27; J gene: TRBJ2-2; CDR3 protein: CASTGTSGFTGELFF
V gene: TRBV7-9; J gene: TRBJ2-7; CDR3 protein: CASSPKWGGMSSYEQYF
V gene: TRBV6-6; J gene: TRBJ2-3; CDR3 protein: CASSRQGTTQYF
V gene: TRBV6-5; J gene: TRBJ1-1; CDR3 protein: CASVNLAQGTEAFF
V gene: TRBV11-2; J gene: TRBJ1-4; CDR3 protein: CASSLNRGGEKLFF
V gene: TRBV5-1; J gene: TRBJ2-3; CDR3 protein: CASSGTTTDTQYF
V gene: TRBV10-2; J gene: TRBJ1-6; CDR3 protein: CASSDGYGSNSPLHF
V gene: TRBV7-2; J gene: TRBJ1-5; CDR3 protein: CASSFRFNQPQHF
V gene: TRBV5-4; J gene: TRBJ1-1; CDR3 protein: CASRIGGSPEAFF
V gene: TRBV4-1; J gene: TRBJ2-7; CDR3 protein: CASSQDSTAGVYEQYF
V gene: TRBV6-6; J gene: TRBJ2-7; CDR3 protein: CASSYARGYEQYF
V gene: TRBV7-2; J gene: TRBJ2-7; CDR3 protein: CASSLDTGDSYEQYF
V gene: TRBV5-1; J gene: TRBJ1-1; CDR3 protein: CASSLDGGKETEAFF
V gene: TRBV9; J gene: TRBJ2-5; CDR3 protein: CASSDPLRDRAGLETQYF
V gene: TRBV7-2; J gene: TRBJ1-5; CDR3 protein: CASSYPYSNQPQHF
V gene: TRBV10-1; J gene: TRBJ2-5; CDR3 protein: CASSEFGVEETQYF
V gene: TRBV9; J gene: TRBJ2-3; CDR3 protein: CASSVRGNPTDTQYF
V gene: TRBV5-1; J gene: TRBJ2-2; CDR3 protein: CASSLSGTGTTGELFF